These 23 T cell receptor beta chains originate from one sample sequenced in a study of T cells in Graves' hyperthyroidism and ophthalmopathy. Regions amplified from RNA transcripts were the TCR beta CDR3 regions. A first-round RT-PCR of the TCR CDR3 used the HTBI primer set. TCRdb ran MiXCR on the multiplex PCR reads and lists one entry per CDR3 protein. The table has some 620,000 distinct CDR3 sequences, roughly 17% seen once; the top ten hold around 3.9%. Sequenced input: blood. Source of these receptors: a woman younger than 45 with Graves' hyperthyroidism.

The chain carries TRBV19 and TRBJ2-1; the D is unclear. V was clipped by 4 bases and J by 7 bases, with 5 bases between them. Germline lookup yields CDR1 LNHDA and CDR2 SQIVND (reference sequence). The CDR3 runs 11 residues. The CDR3 sequence: CASSSWNEQFF. In DNA form, the CDR3 reads TGTGCCAGTAGTAGTTGGAATGAGCAGTTCTTC.

This clonotype was seen many times. The rearrangement joins TRBV29-1 to TRBJ1-2; no reliable D call. This CDR3 has 12 amino acids. The germline V gene has CDR1 SQVTM and CDR2 ANQGSEA. V was trimmed by 4 bases and J by 3 bases, leaving 9 bases between them. The CDR3 nucleotides are TGCAGCGTTGTTTCCGGGGACTATGGCTACACCTTC. Translating it yields CSVVSGDYGYTF.

This clonotype was observed a few times. The chain is built from TRBV15 and TRBJ2-7, with D unclear. Germline lookup yields CDR1 LNHNV and CDR2 YYDKDF (reference sequence). Trimming shortened V by 1 base and J by 0 bases, and 10 bases separated the two germline ends. The CDR3 is 15 residues long. CDR3: CATSRGKDPSYEQYF. In DNA form, the CDR3 reads TGTGCCACCAGCAGAGGAAAGGACCCCTCCTACGAGCAGTACTTC.

This clonotype occurred a few times. At one boundary the junction diverges from the germline segment, which might be a read error. This chain joins TRBV7-3 and TRBJ1-1, with D maybe TRBD1 (5 bases). The CDR3 is 13 residues long. The germline CDR1 and CDR2 sequences are SGHTA and FQGTGA. CDR3 residues: CAGSLGGATEAFF. The CDR3 coding sequence is TGTGCCGGCAGCTTAGGAGGGGCCACTGAAGCCTTCTTT.

The DNA of the CDR3 is TGTGCCAGCAGCGTAGAGGGGGGGCGAGTGAACACTGAAGCTTTCTTT. Its translation is CASSVEGGRVNTEAFF. This rearrangement joins TRBV9 to TRBJ1-1; D is possibly TRBD1 (6 bases). The length of the CDR3 is 16 residues. Between the trimmed V and J ends, which lost 0 bases and 0 bases, there was a span of 12 bases. CDR1 and CDR2 from the germline V gene are SGDLS and YYNGEE.

This clonotype was detected many times. The chain uses TRBV6-1 and TRBJ2-5; the match to TRBD2 covers 8 bases. V lost 8 bases and J lost 4; bases outside the gene matches: 9. CDR1 and CDR2 (germline): MNHNS, SASEGT. CDR3 length: 14 residues. The CDR3 nucleotides are TGTGCCAGCCCAGCGGGAGATGGGGCAGAGACCCAGTACTTC. This encodes CASPAGDGAETQYF.

With regard to this clonotype: The germline gene is not matched at one end of the junction; a read error may be the cause. The chain is built from TRBV5-1 and TRBJ2-5; 7 bases fit TRBD2. The CDR3 is 14 amino acids. Germline CDR1 and CDR2: SGHRS and YFSETQ. CDR3 in amino acids: CASRPRLAGETQYF. CDR3 coding DNA: TGTGCCAGCCGCCCTAGACTAGCAGGAGAGACCCAGTACTTC.

This clonotype appeared many times. The V gene is TRBV28, the J gene TRBJ1-1, with no clear D. The germline V gene has CDR1 MDHEN and CDR2 SYDVKM. V gave up 8 bases and J gave up 1 base, with 20 bases separating them. The CDR3 contains 16 residues. This CDR3 reads CASGLVLVRTNTEAFF. In DNA form, the CDR3 reads TGTGCCAGCGGCCTGGTTTTGGTGCGGACGAACACTGAAGCTTTCTTT.

Many counts were recorded for this clonotype. The chain couples TRBV5-6 to TRBJ2-7; 9 bases are shared with TRBD1. V shed 2 bases, J shed 1 base, and the junction held 4 bases outside the gene matches. The CDR3 runs to 15 residues. Germline CDR1 SGHDT, CDR2 YYEEEE. The CDR3 loop reads CASSFGTGISYEQYF. As DNA, the CDR3 is TGTGCCAGCAGCTTCGGGACAGGGATTTCCTACGAGCAGTACTTC. The entire variable domain, with the rest obtained from reference TRBV5-6 and TRBJ2-7, is as follows: DAGVTQSPTHLIKTRGQQVTLRCSPKSGHDTVSWYQQALGQGPQFIFQYYEEEERQRGNFPDRFSGHQFPNYSSELNVNALLLGDSALYLCASSFGTGISYEQYFGPGTRLTVT.

This clonotype was picked up a small number of times. This CDR3 is CASRTSGRNEQFF. The CDR3 nucleotides read TGTGCCAGCAGGACTAGCGGGAGAAATGAGCAGTTCTTC. The chain links TRBV6-1 to TRBJ2-1, with TRBD2 identical over 12 bases. After removal of 6 bases from V and 7 bases from J, the junction contained 1 base not matched to a gene. The CDR3 covers 13 residues. Germline V gene lookup returns CDR1 MNHNS and CDR2 SASEGT.

The chain uses TRBV6-6 and TRBJ2-1; 8 nucleotides agree with TRBD2. Germline-derived CDR1 and CDR2 are MNHNY and SVGAGI (reference sequence). The CDR3 extends over 15 amino acids. The V segment lost 3 bases and the J segment 5 bases; nucleotides outside the gene matches: 6. The CDR3 region has the DNA TGTGCCAGCAGTTATTCGGGAGGGCCCCACAATGAGCAGTTCTTC. Translating gives CASSYSGGPHNEQFF.

About this clonotype: A much larger clone sits a single nucleotide away, making a read error possible. This chain connects TRBV7-9 to TRBJ2-7; no reliable D call. CDR1 SEHNR and CDR2 FQNEAQ come from the germline V gene (reference sequence). There are 13 residues in the CDR3. The DNA for the CDR3 is TGTGTCAGCAGCTTAGAAATAACCTACGAGCAGTACTTC. Amino acids: CVSSLEITYEQYF.

This chain links TRBV27 with TRBJ2-1, with D perhaps TRBD1 (5 bases). The CDR3 is 13 residues long. Germline V lookup: CDR1 MNHEY, CDR2 SMNVEV (reference sequence). V gave up 2 bases and J gave up 8 bases, with 10 bases separating them. CDR3 in DNA: TGTGCCAGCAGTTTAGGATGGGGCTATGAGCAGTTCTTC. It specifies CASSLGWGYEQFF.

This rearrangement joins TRBV29-1 to TRBJ2-2; 11 positions match TRBD1. CDR1 and CDR2 (germline): SQVTM, ANQGSEA. With 6 bases clipped from V and 6 bases from J, the junction kept 3 bases outside the gene matches. The CDR3 is 13 amino acids. CDR3 DNA: TGCAGCGTCGGGGACAGGGGGGCCGGGGAGCTGTTTTTT. It codes for CSVGDRGAGELFF.

V is TRBV2 and J is TRBJ2-2, with 8 bases lining up with TRBD2. The CDR3 contains 16 residues. With V trimmed by 1 base and J by 5 bases, 6 bases remained unmatched. Germline CDR1 and CDR2: SNHLY and FYNNEI. DNA of the CDR3: TGTGCCAGCAGTGAAGGGGTAGCGGGGCTAACCGGGGAGCTGTTTTTT. Its translation: CASSEGVAGLTGELFF.

This clonotype appeared many times. The chain carries TRBV25-1 and TRBJ2-5; TRBD2 might be the D (5 bases). Looked up from germline, CDR1 is MGHDK and CDR2 is SYGVNS. V was cut by 3 bases and J by 0 bases, with 14 bases left in between. This CDR3 contains 16 residues. The CDR3 nucleotides are TGTGCCAGCAGTGATGGAGGCAGGATCTACCAAGAGACCCAGTACTTC. Translated, it gives CASSDGGRIYQETQYF.

At least ten counts were recorded for this clonotype. The V call is TRBV7-9, the J call TRBJ1-2; 7 bases match TRBD1. The CDR3 sequence is 14 residues long. Germline V gives CDR1 SEHNR, CDR2 FQNEAQ (reference sequence). The V and J ends lost 3 bases and 2 bases, in that order; junction bases with no gene match: 3. CDR3 loop: CASSLTGPNYGYTF. The CDR3 nucleotides are TGTGCCAGCAGCTTGACAGGGCCAAACTATGGCTACACCTTC.

There are many counts of this clonotype. The chain carries TRBV13 and TRBJ2-1; 9 bases fit TRBD1. Germline lookup yields CDR1 PRHDT and CDR2 FYEKMQ (reference sequence). V lost 4 bases, J lost 10 bases, and 8 bases stayed unmatched. This CDR3 is built from 14 residues. CDR3 in DNA: TGTGCCAGCAGCTCCCCACAGGGGGCCGAGGAGCAGTTCTTC. Translation gives CASSSPQGAEEQFF.

This clonotype was picked up many times. J is TRBJ1-1 and V is TRBV20-1; D is perhaps TRBD1 (5 bases). Per the germline V gene, CDR1 is DFQATT and CDR2 is SNEGSKA (reference sequence). The CDR3 has 15 amino acids. The V and J ends lost 3 bases and 5 bases respectively, with 19 bases between them. Here the CDR3 DNA reads TGCAGTGCTAGTGGGCAGAGAGGGGATGGGACTGAAGCTTTCTTT. Its protein product is CSASGQRGDGTEAFF.

J is TRBJ2-2 and V is TRBV11-2; D call uncertain. Germline assignment: CDR1 SGHAT and CDR2 FQNNGV. Trimming left V 5 bases short and J 8 bases short, with 9 bases between. The CDR3 consists of 12 residues. The CDR3 loop reads CASSVIIGELFF. In DNA, the CDR3 is TGTGCCAGCAGCGTAATTATAGGGGAGCTGTTTTTT. Drawing the rest from reference TRBV11-2 and TRBJ2-2, the complete variable domain is EAGVAQSPRYKIIEKRQSVAFWCNPISGHATLYWYQQILGQGPKLLIQFQNNGVVDDSQLPKDRFSAERLKGVDSTLKIQPAKLEDSAVYLCASSVIIGELFFGEGSRLTVL.

This clonotype appeared many times. The chain combines TRBV28 with TRBJ2-7; TRBD1 matches at 8 bases. The CDR3 totals 12 residues. J was trimmed by 2 bases and V by 8 bases; bases with no gene match: 2. Germline CDR1 MDHEN, CDR2 SYDVKM. As DNA, the CDR3 is TGTGCCAGCTGGGGACAGGCCTACGAGCAGTACTTC. Amino acids: CASWGQAYEQYF.

This clonotype showed up many times. This rearrangement joins TRBV7-8 to TRBJ2-1, with 9 bases that match TRBD2. After removal of 0 bases from V and 9 bases from J, the junction contained 9 bases not matched to a gene. This CDR3 spans 16 amino acids. Germline lookup yields CDR1 SGHVS and CDR2 FQNEAQ. The CDR3 loop reads CASSLAWNSGRIEQFF. The CDR3 coding sequence is TGTGCCAGCAGCTTAGCGTGGAATAGCGGGAGAATTGAGCAGTTCTTC. Supplemented by reference TRBV7-8 and TRBJ2-1, the full variable domain reads GAGVSQSPRYKVAKRGQDVALRCDPISGHVSLFWYQQALGQGPEFLTYFQNEAQLDKSGLPSDRFFAERPEGSVSTLKIQRTQQEDSAVYLCASSLAWNSGRIEQFFGPGTRLTVL.

The chain uses TRBV6-1 and TRBJ2-3; 15 bases are shared with TRBD2. With V trimmed by 6 bases and J by 4 bases, 8 bases remained unmatched. CDR1 MNHNS and CDR2 SASEGT come from the germline V gene. This CDR3 contains 17 residues. The DNA of the CDR3 is TGTGCCAGCAGCCGAGGACTAGCGGGAGGGCCGTCAGATACGCAGTATTTT. Amino acid sequence: CASSRGLAGGPSDTQYF.